This T cell receptor (beta chain) was sequenced for a study of blood T cell repertoires in COVID-19. Membership in each cohort depended on participant-reported clinical history. TCRdb's copy holds only in-frame clones and misses some; the assay was immunoSEQ multiplex PCR. The sample holds under 300,000 clones, 80% to 90% seen once. Trimming cost V 3 bases and J 8 bases, with 19 bases left between them. Germline CDR1 is MDHEN and CDR2 is SYDVKM. This CDR3 contains 15 residues. The J gene is TRBJ1-2, the V gene TRBV28; a possible D gene is TRBD1 (5 bases). Sequenced input: PBMCs or T cells enriched from blood (not recorded which). The receptor comes from a woman in her forties or fifties who had recovered from COVID-19. The CDR3 DNA reads TGTGCCAGCAGTTTGGGCGGGGGACCCTCGGGGGGCTACACCTTC. It codes for CASSLGGGPSGGYTF.